The T cell receptor (beta chain) described here comes from a study of T-cell reconstitution after alpha-beta-depleted transplantation in children (TCRdb year 2016). Study-level background: Using TCR repertoire profiling, the study followed T-cell immune reconstitution in a quantitative way in children after TCRalphabeta/CD19-depleted allogeneic hematopoietic cell transplantation.

As concerns this clonotype: There is no known antigen for this receptor. Base qualities are missing; no much larger clone stands one base away.

Library preparation employed PCR. The instrument given in TCRdb is Illumina HiSeq 2500. To normalize quantification of the TCRbeta repertoire, the TCR libraries were built with molecular barcoding that relied on unique molecular identifiers. Through fastp at Q25 and MiXCR, TCRdb rebuilt clones from the public reads, retaining in-frame beta chains. CDR3 protein duplicates are merged, each entry listing the most common genes and DNA. For this sample there are roughly 500,000 distinct CDR3 sequences; 30% to 35% appear just once. 2.4% of the sample is held by the ten biggest clonotypes. Trimming takes 0 bases from V and 4 bases from J, and the germline ends sit 12 bases apart. Reading from cysteine to phenylalanine, the CDR3 counts 15 amino acids. The read is trimmed to its CDR3 DNA, 45 bases read in frame from base 1. The germline V gene supplies CDR1 LGHNA and CDR2 YSLEER.

The TCR sequence derives from a human donor who donated a stem cell graft to a child with aplastic anemia. The sequences come from PBMCs from the stem cell graft donor, collected from the stem cell graft. The chain employs TRBV4-3 and TRBJ1-1; the D gene is perhaps TRBD1, on 5 matching bases. CDR3 reads: CASSQDHRLGTEAFF. The DNA sequence follows: TGCGCCAGCAGCCAAGATCACAGGTTAGGCACTGAAGCTTTCTTT.